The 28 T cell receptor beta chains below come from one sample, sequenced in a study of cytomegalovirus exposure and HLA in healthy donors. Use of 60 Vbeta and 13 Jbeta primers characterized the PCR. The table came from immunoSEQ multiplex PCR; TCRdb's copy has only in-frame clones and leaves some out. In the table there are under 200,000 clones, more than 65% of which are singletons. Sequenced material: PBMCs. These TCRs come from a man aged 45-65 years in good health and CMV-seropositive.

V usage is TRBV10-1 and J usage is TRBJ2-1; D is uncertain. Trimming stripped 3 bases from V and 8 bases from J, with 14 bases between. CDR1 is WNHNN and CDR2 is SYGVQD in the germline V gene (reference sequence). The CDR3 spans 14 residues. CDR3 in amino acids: CASSELRIRDEQFF. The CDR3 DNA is TGCGCCAGCAGTGAATTAAGAATACGGGATGAGCAGTTCTTC.

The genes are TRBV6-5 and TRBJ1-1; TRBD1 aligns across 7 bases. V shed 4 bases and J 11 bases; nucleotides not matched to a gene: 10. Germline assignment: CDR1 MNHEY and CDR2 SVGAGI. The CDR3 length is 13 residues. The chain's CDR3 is CASSSRQGRTAFF. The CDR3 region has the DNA TGTGCCAGCAGTTCCAGACAGGGCCGGACGGCTTTCTTT.

This chain's CDR3 is CASSFGTGGLNTIYF. In DNA, the CDR3 is TGTGCCAGCAGTTTCGGGACAGGGGGTTTAAACACCATATATTTT. The V gene is TRBV28, the J gene TRBJ1-3, with 11 bases aligning to TRBD1. V dropped 3 bases and J dropped 6; count of bases not matched to a gene: 4. Germline-derived CDR1 and CDR2 are MDHEN and SYDVKM. The CDR3 runs to 15 residues.

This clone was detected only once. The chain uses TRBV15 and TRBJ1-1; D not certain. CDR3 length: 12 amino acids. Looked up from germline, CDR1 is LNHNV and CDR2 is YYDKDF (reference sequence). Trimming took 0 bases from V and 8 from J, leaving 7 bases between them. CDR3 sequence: CATSRDQQEAFF. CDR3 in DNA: TGTGCCACCAGCAGAGATCAACAGGAAGCTTTCTTT.

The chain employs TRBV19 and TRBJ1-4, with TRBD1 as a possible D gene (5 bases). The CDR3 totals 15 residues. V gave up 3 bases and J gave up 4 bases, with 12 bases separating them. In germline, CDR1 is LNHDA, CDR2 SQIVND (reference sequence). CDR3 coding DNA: TGTGCCAGTAGTATTCGTGCCGACAGTAATGAAAAACTGTTTTTT. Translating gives CASSIRADSNEKLFF.

The CDR3 DNA reads TGTGCCAGCAGAGACCAGACAGGGGCCTACGAGCAGTACTTC. It yields the protein CASRDQTGAYEQYF. J is TRBJ2-7 and V is TRBV11-2, with TRBD1 matching over 8 bases. Looked up from germline, CDR1 is SGHAT and CDR2 is FQNNGV. This CDR3 has 14 amino acids. After removal of 6 bases from V and 2 bases from J, the junction contained 6 bases not matched to a gene.

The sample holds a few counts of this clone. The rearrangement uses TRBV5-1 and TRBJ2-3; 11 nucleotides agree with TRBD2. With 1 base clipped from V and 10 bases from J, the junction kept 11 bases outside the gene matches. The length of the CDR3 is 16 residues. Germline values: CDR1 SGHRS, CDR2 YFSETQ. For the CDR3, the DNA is TGCGCCAGCAGCTTGTATGGGTCTAGCGGGAGGTCGGCGCAGTATTTT. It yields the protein CASSLYGSSGRSAQYF.

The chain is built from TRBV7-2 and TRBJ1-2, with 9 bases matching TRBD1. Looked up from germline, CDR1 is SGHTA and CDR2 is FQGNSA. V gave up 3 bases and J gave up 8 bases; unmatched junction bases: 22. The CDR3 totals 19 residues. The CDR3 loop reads CASSLSSSFGQGNRKGYTF. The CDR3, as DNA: TGTGCCAGCAGCTTGTCATCGAGCTTCGGACAGGGGAATCGGAAGGGCTACACCTTC.

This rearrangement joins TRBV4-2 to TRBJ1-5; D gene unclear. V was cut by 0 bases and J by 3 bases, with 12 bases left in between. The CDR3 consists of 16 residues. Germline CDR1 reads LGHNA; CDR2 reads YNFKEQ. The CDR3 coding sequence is TGTGCCAGCAGCCAAGAGGAGTCGAATTCCAATCAGCCCCAGCATTTT. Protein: CASSQEESNSNQPQHF.

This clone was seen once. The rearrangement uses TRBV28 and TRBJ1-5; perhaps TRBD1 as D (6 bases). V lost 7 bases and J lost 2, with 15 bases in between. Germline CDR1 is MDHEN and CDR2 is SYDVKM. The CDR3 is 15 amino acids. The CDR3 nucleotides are TGTGCCAGCACGAACGGAGGGGGGGGCAATCAGCCCCAGCATTTT. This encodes CASTNGGGGNQPQHF.

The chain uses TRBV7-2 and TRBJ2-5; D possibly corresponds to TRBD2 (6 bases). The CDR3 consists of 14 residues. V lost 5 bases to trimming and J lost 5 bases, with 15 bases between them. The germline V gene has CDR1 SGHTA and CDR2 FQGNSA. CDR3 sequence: CASSPMGGGETQYF. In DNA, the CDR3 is TGTGCCAGCAGCCCCATGGGAGGCGGGGAGACCCAGTACTTC.

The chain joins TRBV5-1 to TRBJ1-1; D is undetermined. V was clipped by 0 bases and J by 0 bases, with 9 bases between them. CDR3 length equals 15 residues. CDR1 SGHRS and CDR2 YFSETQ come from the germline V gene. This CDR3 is CASSLAPGMNTEAFF. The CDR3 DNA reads TGCGCCAGCAGCTTGGCCCCGGGGATGAACACTGAAGCTTTCTTT.

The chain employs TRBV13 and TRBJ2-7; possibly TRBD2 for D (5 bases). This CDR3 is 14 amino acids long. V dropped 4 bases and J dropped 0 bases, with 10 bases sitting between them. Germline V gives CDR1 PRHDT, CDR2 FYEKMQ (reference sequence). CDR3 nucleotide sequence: TGTGCCAGCAGCTCTAGGGAGAGCTCCTACGAGCAGTACTTC. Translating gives CASSSRESSYEQYF.

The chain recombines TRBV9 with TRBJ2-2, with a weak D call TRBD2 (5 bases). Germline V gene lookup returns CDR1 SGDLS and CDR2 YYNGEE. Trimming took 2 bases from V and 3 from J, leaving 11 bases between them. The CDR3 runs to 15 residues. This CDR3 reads CASSVQRSYTGELFF. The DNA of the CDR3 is TGTGCCAGCAGCGTCCAGCGGAGTTACACCGGGGAGCTGTTTTTT.

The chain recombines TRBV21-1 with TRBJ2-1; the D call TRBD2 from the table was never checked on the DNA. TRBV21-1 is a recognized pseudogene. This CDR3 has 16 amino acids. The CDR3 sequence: CASSKVPSTSHNEQFF. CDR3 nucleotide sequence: TGTGCCAGCAGCAAAGTGCCCTCAACTTCCCACAATGAGCAGTTCTTC.

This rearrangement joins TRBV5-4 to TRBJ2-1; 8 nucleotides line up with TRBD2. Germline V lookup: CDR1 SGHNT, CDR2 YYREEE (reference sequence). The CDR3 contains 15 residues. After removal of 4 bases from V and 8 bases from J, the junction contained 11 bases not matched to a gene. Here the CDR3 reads CASSGSGTRSDEQFF. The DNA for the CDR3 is TGTGCCAGCAGCGGCTCCGGGACTAGGAGCGATGAGCAGTTCTTC.

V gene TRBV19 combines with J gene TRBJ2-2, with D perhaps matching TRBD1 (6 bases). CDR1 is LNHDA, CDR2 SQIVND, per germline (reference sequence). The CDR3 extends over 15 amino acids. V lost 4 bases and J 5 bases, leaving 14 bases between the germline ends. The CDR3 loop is CASSTRGLRTGELFF. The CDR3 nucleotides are TGTGCCAGTAGTACCAGGGGCCTACGGACCGGGGAGCTGTTTTTT.

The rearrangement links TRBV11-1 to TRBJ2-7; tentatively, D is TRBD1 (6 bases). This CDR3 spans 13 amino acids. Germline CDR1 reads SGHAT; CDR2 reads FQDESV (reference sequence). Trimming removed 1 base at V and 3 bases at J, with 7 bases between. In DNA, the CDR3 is TGTGCCAGCAGCTTAGGACAGGTCTACGAGCAGTACTTC. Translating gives CASSLGQVYEQYF.

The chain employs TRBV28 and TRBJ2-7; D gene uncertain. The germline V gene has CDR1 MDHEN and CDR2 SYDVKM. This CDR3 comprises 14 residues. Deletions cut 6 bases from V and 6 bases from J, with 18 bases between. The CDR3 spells CASSRAGPTSEQYF. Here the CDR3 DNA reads TGTGCCAGCAGCCGAGCAGGCCCCACGTCCGAGCAGTACTTC.

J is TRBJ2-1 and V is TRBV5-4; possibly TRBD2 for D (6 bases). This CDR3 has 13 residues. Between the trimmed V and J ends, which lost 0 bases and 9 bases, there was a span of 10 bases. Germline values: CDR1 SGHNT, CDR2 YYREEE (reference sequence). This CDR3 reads CASSLVRDGEQFF. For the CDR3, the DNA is TGTGCCAGCAGCTTGGTGCGGGACGGTGAGCAGTTCTTC.

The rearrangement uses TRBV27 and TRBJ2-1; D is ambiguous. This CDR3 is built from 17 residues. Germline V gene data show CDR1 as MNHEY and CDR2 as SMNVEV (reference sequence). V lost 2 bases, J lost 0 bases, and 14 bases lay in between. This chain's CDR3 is CASSLSAVRSSYNEQFF. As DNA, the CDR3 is TGTGCCAGCAGTTTAAGTGCGGTACGGAGCTCCTACAATGAGCAGTTCTTC.

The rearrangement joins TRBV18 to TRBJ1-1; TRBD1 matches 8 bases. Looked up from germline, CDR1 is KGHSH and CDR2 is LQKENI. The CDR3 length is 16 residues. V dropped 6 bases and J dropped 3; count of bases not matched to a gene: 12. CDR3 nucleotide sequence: TGTGCCAGCTCCCCCTGGGCAGGGGGCGCGGACACTGAAGCTTTCTTT. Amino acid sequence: CASSPWAGGADTEAFF. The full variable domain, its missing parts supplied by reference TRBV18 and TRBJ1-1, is NAGVMQNPRHLVRRRGQEARLRCSPMKGHSHVYWYRQLPEEGLKFMVYLQKENIIDESGMPKERFSAEFPKEGPSILRIQQVVRGDSAAYFCASSPWAGGADTEAFFGQGTRLTVV.

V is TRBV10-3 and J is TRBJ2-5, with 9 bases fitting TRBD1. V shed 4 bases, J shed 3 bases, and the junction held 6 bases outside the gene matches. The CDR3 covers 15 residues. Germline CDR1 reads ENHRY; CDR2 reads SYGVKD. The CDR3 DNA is TGTGCCATCAGTGCTCTGGGACAGGGAAAAGAGACCCAGTACTTC. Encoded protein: CAISALGQGKETQYF.

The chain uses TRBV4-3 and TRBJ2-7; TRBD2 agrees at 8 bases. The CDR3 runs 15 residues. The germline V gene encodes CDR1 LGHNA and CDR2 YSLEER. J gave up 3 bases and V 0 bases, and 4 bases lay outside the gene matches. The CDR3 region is CASSQELAVNYEQYF. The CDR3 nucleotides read TGCGCCAGCAGCCAAGAACTAGCGGTCAACTACGAGCAGTACTTC.

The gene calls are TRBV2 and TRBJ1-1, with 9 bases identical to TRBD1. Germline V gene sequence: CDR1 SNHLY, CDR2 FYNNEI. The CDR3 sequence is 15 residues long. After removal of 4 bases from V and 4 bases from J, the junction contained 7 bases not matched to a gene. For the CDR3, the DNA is TGTGCCAGCAGTGCCATGGGACAGGGCGTCACTGAAGCTTTCTTT. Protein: CASSAMGQGVTEAFF.

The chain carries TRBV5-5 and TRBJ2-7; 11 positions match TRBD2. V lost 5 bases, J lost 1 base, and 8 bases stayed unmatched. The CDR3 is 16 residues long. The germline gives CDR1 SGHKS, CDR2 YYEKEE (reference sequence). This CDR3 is CASRRTLAGGSYEQYF. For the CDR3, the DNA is TGTGCCAGCAGGCGGACTCTAGCGGGAGGATCCTACGAGCAGTACTTC.

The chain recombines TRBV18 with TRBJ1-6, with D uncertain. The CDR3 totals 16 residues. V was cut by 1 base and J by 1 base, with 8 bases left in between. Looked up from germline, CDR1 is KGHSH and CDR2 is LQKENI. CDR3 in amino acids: CASSPREGSYNSPLHF. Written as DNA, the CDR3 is TGTGCCAGCTCACCACGGGAGGGTTCCTATAATTCACCCCTCCACTTT.

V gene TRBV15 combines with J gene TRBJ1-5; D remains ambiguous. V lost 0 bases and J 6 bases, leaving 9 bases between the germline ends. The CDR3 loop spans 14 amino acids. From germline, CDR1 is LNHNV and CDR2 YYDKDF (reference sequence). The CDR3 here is CATSRDLSGQPQHF. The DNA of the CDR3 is TGTGCCACCAGCAGAGATCTCTCGGGTCAGCCCCAGCATTTT.